What follows are 12 T cell receptor beta chains derived from one specimen sequenced in a study of T cell repertoires in cytomegalovirus infection. TCRdb recomputed calls from the reads with MiXCR, one row per CDR3 protein. In the table there are 800,000 to 950,000 distinct CDR3 sequences, about 33% of which are singletons. Their recognized antigens are unknown. Sequencing used cultured CD8+ T cells from PBMCs, obtained from culture after CMV antigen stimulation. These TCRs come from a human donor in good health (CMV status not recorded). Some clones in this sample may be carry-over from other donors' samples.

The rearrangement joins TRBV7-8 to TRBJ2-7; 7 bases fit TRBD1. This CDR3 region has 13 residues. The junction had 2 bases not matched to a gene; V was cut back by 5 bases and J by 1 base. CDR1 SGHVS and CDR2 FQNEAQ come from the germline V gene. The CDR3 bases are TGTGCCAGCAGCCACAGGGGATCCTACGAGCAGTACTTC. It translates to CASSHRGSYEQYF.

There are many counts of this clonotype. The chain links TRBV7-6 to TRBJ2-3; 10 bases fit TRBD2. After removal of 2 bases from V and 4 bases from J, the junction contained 3 bases not matched to a gene. The CDR3 runs 15 residues. Per germline, CDR1 SGHVS and CDR2 FNYEAQ. CDR3: CASSLTSGVPDTQYF. The CDR3 bases are TGTGCCAGCAGCTTAACTAGCGGGGTTCCAGATACGCAGTATTTT.

The table lists this clonotype with a few counts. This sequence joins TRBV7-8 and TRBJ2-5, with D perhaps TRBD1 (6 bases). The CDR3 extends over 14 amino acids. Germline CDR1 reads SGHVS; CDR2 reads FQNEAQ. Trimming removed 10 bases at V and 1 base at J, with 16 bases between. CDR3 sequence (DNA): TGTGCCATCACCCCCGGGACAACCCAAGAGACCCAGTACTTC. As protein: CAITPGTTQETQYF.

Regarding this clonotype: A single base separates this from a much larger clone, so it may be a read error. The rearrangement joins TRBV7-4 to TRBJ1-4; 11 bases map to TRBD1. The CDR3 length is 15 residues. Looked up from germline, CDR1 is SGHVT and CDR2 is SQSDAQ. The CDR3, as DNA: TGTGCCGGCAGCATCCCGGGACAGGGGGGTGAAAAACTGTTTTTT. Its protein product is CAGSIPGQGGEKLFF.

V and J are TRBV7-9 and TRBJ2-3, with 15 bases aligning to TRBD2. This CDR3 spans 20 amino acids. Unmatched junction bases numbered 14, after V lost 5 bases and J lost 2 bases. Germline CDR1 SEHNR, CDR2 FQNEAQ (reference sequence). This chain's CDR3 is CASSGAGTSGGHFLTDTQYF. The CDR3 region has the DNA TGTGCCAGCAGCGGAGCCGGGACTAGCGGGGGGCACTTTCTCACAGATACGCAGTATTTT.

A few counts support this clonotype. The rearrangement uses TRBV6-2 or TRBV6-3 and TRBJ1-5, with D tentatively TRBD1 (6 bases). Trimming shortened V by 3 bases and J by 6 bases, and 18 bases separated the two germline ends. The CDR3 sequence is 16 residues long. Looked up from germline, CDR1 is MNHEY and CDR2 is SVGEGT. The CDR3 region has the DNA TGTGCCAGCAGTTATGTCGGACAGACACAAGGTCAGCCCCAGCATTTT. Translation: CASSYVGQTQGQPQHF.

This clonotype was recorded a few times. The chain combines TRBV7-9 with TRBJ2-4, with 8 bases lining up with TRBD1. Germline trimming cut 1 base from V and 0 bases from J; bases unmatched to any gene: 5. The CDR3 loop spans 17 amino acids. Germline V gene sequence: CDR1 SEHNR, CDR2 FQNEAQ (reference sequence). The CDR3 sequence: CASSLGGQGLAKNIQYF. The CDR3 DNA reads TGTGCCAGCAGCTTAGGCGGACAGGGTCTAGCCAAAAACATTCAGTACTTC. The full variable domain, its missing parts supplied by reference TRBV7-9 and TRBJ2-4, is DTGVSQNPRHKITKRGQNVTFRCDPISEHNRLYWYRQTLGQGPEFLTYFQNEAQLEKSRLLSDRFSAERPKGSFSTLEIQRTEQGDSAMYLCASSLGGQGLAKNIQYFGAGTRLSVL.

This chain links TRBV7-8 with TRBJ1-1; 7 nucleotides align to TRBD1. After removal of 8 bases from V and 4 bases from J, the junction contained 10 bases not matched to a gene. The CDR3 length is 14 residues. In germline, CDR1 is SGHVS, CDR2 FQNEAQ. The CDR3 DNA follows: TGTGCCAGCTTTCAACAGGGGAGTGGCACTGAAGCTTTCTTT. It codes for CASFQQGSGTEAFF.

This rearrangement joins TRBV10-3 to TRBJ1-1; D unresolved. The CDR3 covers 14 residues. Germline V gene sequence: CDR1 ENHRY, CDR2 SYGVKD. The V end lost 2 bases, the J end lost 1 base, and 8 bases lay between the germline ends. The CDR3 DNA is TGTGCCATCAGTGAGGATACCCGGAACACTGAAGCTTTCTTT. Its protein product is CAISEDTRNTEAFF.

This clonotype has only one observation. The V call is TRBV11-2, the J call TRBJ2-2; no clear D gene. The CDR3 extends over 13 amino acids. Germline values: CDR1 SGHAT, CDR2 FQNNGV. V was cut by 9 bases and J by 1 base, with 9 bases left in between. CDR3 nucleotide sequence: TGTGCCAGTGGGTCGAAGAACACCGGGGAGCTGTTTTTT. It translates to CASGSKNTGELFF. Full variable domain (rest looked up from reference TRBV11-2 and TRBJ2-2): EAGVAQSPRYKIIEKRQSVAFWCNPISGHATLYWYQQILGQGPKLLIQFQNNGVVDDSQLPKDRFSAERLKGVDSTLKIQPAKLEDSAVYLCASGSKNTGELFFGEGSRLTVL.

This clonotype was counted between two and nine times. The gene calls are TRBV29-1 and TRBJ2-7; D is perhaps TRBD2 (6 bases). Trimming pared 4 bases from V and 0 bases from J, leaving 7 bases between. The CDR3 extends over 12 amino acids. CDR1 and CDR2 from the germline V gene are SQVTM and ANQGSEA. For the CDR3, the DNA is TGCAGCGTTGGGGAGGCCTCCTACGAGCAGTACTTC. It specifies CSVGEASYEQYF.

The chain couples TRBV6-2 or TRBV6-3 to TRBJ2-4, with D perhaps matching TRBD1 or TRBD2 (6 bases each). The germline CDR1 and CDR2 sequences are MNHEY and SVGEGT. This CDR3 has 17 residues. Trimming stripped 0 bases from V and 0 bases from J, with 12 bases between. The CDR3 DNA is TGTGCCAGCAGTTACTCGCGGGACAAAAGAGCCAAAAACATTCAGTACTTC. This sequence encodes CASSYSRDKRAKNIQYF.